Below, 11 T cell receptor beta chains from the same sample are listed, as sequenced in a study of T-cell memory formation after mild COVID-19. TCRdb reanalysed the 5' RACE reads using MiXCR and keeps one entry per CDR3 protein. The sample contains more than 350,000 distinct CDR3 sequences, about a sixth of which appear only once. The specimen was PBMCs or a T cell subset sorted from them (not recorded which). The receptors originated from a young man who had mild COVID-19 (a few samples of this study predate the infection). Cell type and time point are not known.

V gene TRBV9 combines with J gene TRBJ1-5, with no clear D. V shed 5 bases and J shed 2 bases, with 14 bases lying between them. The CDR3 is 15 amino acids. Looked up from germline, CDR1 is SGDLS and CDR2 is YYNGEE. The CDR3, as DNA: TGTGCCAGCAGACATGGGTGGGTACGCAATCAGCCCCAGCATTTT. This gives the protein CASRHGWVRNQPQHF.

The chain carries TRBV4-3 and TRBJ1-5; 11 bases line up with TRBD1. Germline V gives CDR1 LGHNA, CDR2 YSLEER. CDR3 length equals 15 residues. J gave up 5 bases and V 3 bases, and 3 bases lay outside the gene matches. Here the CDR3 DNA reads TGCGCCAGCAGCCACCGGACAGGGGGCCATCAGCCCCAGCATTTT. Translated: CASSHRTGGHQPQHF.

This clonotype was seen ten or more times. This chain joins TRBV5-1 and TRBJ2-3, with a weak D call TRBD1 (6 bases). Per the germline V gene, CDR1 is SGHRS and CDR2 is YFSETQ. The CDR3 sequence is 17 residues long. V shed 8 bases and J shed 3 bases, with 25 bases lying between them. The CDR3 sequence is CASRKNLGGTGTDTQYF. CDR3 DNA: TGCGCCAGTCGAAAGAATTTAGGGGGAACCGGGACAGATACGCAGTATTTT.

The V call is TRBV6-2 or TRBV6-3, the J call TRBJ2-3, with D perhaps matching TRBD1 (6 bases). Trimming took off 5 bases at V and 4 bases at J, with 10 bases between the two ends. Germline-derived CDR1 and CDR2 are MNHEY and SVGEGT. The CDR3 covers 13 residues. CDR3 in amino acids: CASSQSGADTQYF. The DNA of the CDR3 is TGTGCCAGCAGTCAATCAGGGGCAGATACGCAGTATTTT.

The V call is TRBV10-3, the J call TRBJ2-1, with D perhaps matching TRBD2 (6 bases). Germline V gene sequence: CDR1 ENHRY, CDR2 SYGVKD. Trimming cost V 0 bases and J 6 bases, with 15 bases left between them. The CDR3 is 16 residues long. In DNA form, the CDR3 reads TGTGCCATCAGTGAGTCGATGGCGGGGAGACTCAATGAGCAGTTCTTC. The encoded protein is CAISESMAGRLNEQFF.

This clonotype turned up a few times. The rearrangement links TRBV15 to TRBJ2-1; D ambiguous. V lost 0 bases and J lost 3, with 12 bases in between. The germline CDR1 and CDR2 sequences are LNHNV and YYDKDF (reference sequence). CDR3 length: 16 amino acids. CDR3 residues: CATSRDQRLIYNEQFF. CDR3 DNA: TGTGCCACCAGCAGAGATCAAAGGCTAATCTACAATGAGCAGTTCTTC.

This clonotype came up a few times. The chain uses TRBV18 and TRBJ1-4, with TRBD1 matching 8 bases. The germline V gene has CDR1 KGHSH and CDR2 LQKENI. The CDR3 runs to 16 residues. Germline trimming cut 1 base from V and 6 bases from J; bases unmatched to any gene: 7. The CDR3 spells CASSPLTGTGDEKLFF. CDR3 bases: TGTGCCAGCTCACCACTTACCGGGACAGGAGATGAAAAACTGTTTTTT.

This clonotype was detected a few times. The chain has TRBV5-1 and TRBJ2-2, with no clear D. This CDR3 is 15 amino acids long. V was cut by 0 bases and J by 0 bases, with 6 bases left in between. Germline V gene data show CDR1 as SGHRS and CDR2 as YFSETQ. The CDR3 spells CASSLESPNTGELFF. CDR3 DNA sequence: TGCGCCAGCAGCTTGGAGAGTCCGAACACCGGGGAGCTGTTTTTT. The variable domain in full, completed from reference TRBV5-1 and TRBJ2-2, reads KAGVTQTPRYLIKTRGQQVTLSCSPISGHRSVSWYQQTPGQGLQFLFEYFSETQRNKGNFPGRFSGRQFSNSRSEMNVSTLELGDSALYLCASSLESPNTGELFFGEGSRLTVL.

There are a few counts of this clonotype. The V and J genes are TRBV6-2 or TRBV6-3 and TRBJ2-7; 15 nucleotides align to TRBD2. The trim removed 4 bases at V and 1 base at J, leaving 8 bases unmatched. The germline CDR1 and CDR2 sequences are MNHEY and SVGEGT. The CDR3 totals 18 residues. The CDR3 bases are TGTGCCAGCAGTTTTAGGACTAGCGGGGGGGCCGGTTCCTACGAGCAGTACGTC. Translating gives CASSFRTSGGAGSYEQYV.

The DNA for the CDR3 is TGTGCCAGCAGTTTTCCAGGGGGCAGCGGAGCGCAGTATTTT. This sequence encodes CASSFPGGSGAQYF. This chain links TRBV12-3 or TRBV12-4 with TRBJ2-3, with 8 bases that match TRBD1. J gave up 10 bases and V 3 bases, and 9 bases lay outside the gene matches. CDR3 length: 14 amino acids.

The rearrangement joins TRBV6-5 to TRBJ2-6; a weak D match, TRBD1 (6 bases). From germline, CDR1 is MNHEY and CDR2 SVGAGI. The CDR3 consists of 16 residues. Trimming removed 8 bases at V and 0 bases at J, with 14 bases between. The CDR3: CASRGQILSGANVLTF. The CDR3 bases are TGTGCCAGCCGAGGACAGATTCTCTCTGGGGCCAACGTCCTGACTTTC.